The 17 T cell receptor beta chains in this list originate from one sample, sequenced in a study of a mutant IDH1 vaccine in newly diagnosed glioma. Assay used: immunoSEQ multiplex PCR; TCRdb lists only in-frame clones, some missing. The sample yields roughly 74,000 clones, roughly 85% seen once. No antigen has been identified for these receptors. Time point here: week 23, last vaccination. Every single dose of the vaccine, 300 ug of mutant IDH1 20-mer peptide, came with topical imiquimod. Sequencing used PBMCs, obtained from a glioma patient whose treatment included an IDH1 peptide vaccine. All receptors derive from a man aged 25 to 40 with glioma. Some clones in this sample may be carry-over from other donors' samples.

The chain recombines TRBV4-2 with TRBJ1-1; D possibly corresponds to TRBD1 (6 bases). The V gene lost 0 bases and the J gene lost 5 bases, with 19 bases spanning the gap. The CDR3 length is 17 residues. The germline V gene encodes CDR1 LGHNA and CDR2 YNFKEQ. The CDR3 sequence is CASSQEVGRGARTEAFF. Written as DNA, the CDR3 is TGTGCCAGCAGCCAAGAGGTGGGCCGGGGGGCAAGGACTGAAGCTTTCTTT.

This clone is a singleton in its sample. This chain joins TRBV7-2 and TRBJ1-4; 7 positions agree with TRBD1. This CDR3 is built from 14 residues. Germline V lookup: CDR1 SGHTA, CDR2 FQGNSA. J gave up 10 bases and V 2 bases, and 7 bases lay outside the gene matches. The CDR3 is CASSLNRGGGKLFF. The DNA of the CDR3 is TGTGCCAGCAGCTTAAACAGGGGTGGGGGAAAACTGTTTTTT.

This clone came up a few times. This rearrangement joins TRBV27 to TRBJ2-5; 11 bases agree with TRBD2. The V gene end was trimmed by 5 bases and the J gene end by 5 bases; junction bases not matched to a gene: 7. This CDR3 contains 15 residues. CDR1 and CDR2 (germline): MNHEY, SMNVEV (reference sequence). In DNA form, the CDR3 reads TGTGCCAGCAGTCCGGGACTAGCGGCGGGGGAGACCCAGTACTTC. Protein: CASSPGLAAGETQYF.

The chain links TRBV19 to TRBJ2-3, with 9 bases that match TRBD2. V lost 2 bases to trimming and J lost 5 bases; unmatched junction nucleotides: 14. The CDR3 contains 18 residues. Germline CDR1 and CDR2: LNHDA and SQIVND (reference sequence). The CDR3 DNA is TGTGCCAGTAGTATAAGAGGTGGGACTAGCCAGCGAGGAGATACGCAGTATTTT. It is translated as CASSIRGGTSQRGDTQYF.

The V gene is TRBV4-1, the J gene TRBJ2-1; no clear D gene. V lost 4 bases and J 4 bases, leaving 14 bases between the germline ends. Germline assignment: CDR1 MGHRA and CDR2 YSYEKL. This CDR3 is 15 amino acids long. CDR3 region: CASSPAAVPYNEQFF. CDR3 bases: TGCGCCAGCAGCCCGGCGGCGGTCCCATACAATGAGCAGTTCTTC.

The J gene is TRBJ1-6, the V gene TRBV7-2; D remains ambiguous. Trimming took 7 bases from V and 0 from J, leaving 7 bases between them. Germline lookup yields CDR1 SGHTA and CDR2 FQGNSA. This CDR3 comprises 14 residues. This CDR3 reads CASTESSYNSPLHF. In DNA form, the CDR3 reads TGTGCCAGCACGGAGAGCTCCTATAATTCACCCCTCCACTTT.

The V gene is TRBV20-1, the J gene TRBJ2-7; D may be TRBD2 (5 bases). Germline V gene sequence: CDR1 DFQATT, CDR2 SNEGSKA (reference sequence). V dropped 7 bases and J dropped 6 bases, with 13 bases sitting between them. This CDR3 spans 11 amino acids. The CDR3 region is CSVDSPGEQYF. Written as DNA, the CDR3 is TGCAGTGTGGACTCGCCGGGCGAGCAGTACTTC.

This clone has a single count. The chain employs TRBV10-3 and TRBJ1-5; 10 positions match TRBD1. Germline CDR1 ENHRY, CDR2 SYGVKD. With V trimmed by 3 bases and J by 6 bases, 8 bases remained unmatched. The CDR3 extends over 16 amino acids. CDR3 amino acids: CAISENPGQGSQPQHF. The DNA for the CDR3 is TGTGCCATCAGTGAAAATCCGGGACAGGGGTCTCAGCCCCAGCATTTT.

The chain joins TRBV2 to TRBJ2-7; D may be TRBD2 (5 bases). The CDR3 has 13 amino acids. V was cut by 3 bases and J by 7 bases, with 13 bases left in between. CDR1 and CDR2 from the germline V gene are SNHLY and FYNNEI. The CDR3 here is CASSDVGELEQYF. DNA for the CDR3: TGTGCCAGCAGTGACGTTGGGGAGTTAGAGCAGTACTTC.

The gene calls are TRBV2 and TRBJ2-3; either TRBD1 or TRBD2 may fit D (5 bases each). The germline V gene has CDR1 SNHLY and CDR2 FYNNEI. The CDR3 is 13 amino acids. V gave up 9 bases and J gave up 2 bases, with 12 bases separating them. The DNA for the CDR3 is TGTGCCAGAGCCGGGACCAACACAGATACGCAGTATTTT. Translating it yields CARAGTNTDTQYF.

This sequence joins TRBV6-5 and TRBJ1-1; D call uncertain. CDR1 and CDR2 from the germline V gene are MNHEY and SVGAGI. The CDR3 extends over 12 amino acids. With 0 bases removed from V and 3 bases from J, the gap between germline ends came to 2 bases. This CDR3 reads CASSYSDTEAFF. CDR3 sequence (DNA): TGTGCCAGCAGTTACTCCGACACTGAAGCTTTCTTT.

The rearrangement uses TRBV6-1 and TRBJ2-3, with D perhaps TRBD1 (5 bases). Germline V gene lookup returns CDR1 MNHNS and CDR2 SASEGT. Trimming pared 3 bases from V and 0 bases from J, leaving 10 bases between. The CDR3 loop spans 15 amino acids. The CDR3 loop reads CASSDRQRSTDTQYF. CDR3 DNA sequence: TGTGCCAGCAGTGATCGACAGAGGAGCACAGATACGCAGTATTTT.

This chain connects TRBV6-1 to TRBJ1-1, with D possibly being TRBD1 (6 bases). Germline CDR1 MNHNS, CDR2 SASEGT. The CDR3 totals 14 residues. Trimming shortened V by 6 bases and J by 5 bases, and 16 bases separated the two germline ends. CDR3: CASSETGIETEAFF. The DNA for the CDR3 is TGTGCCAGCAGCGAAACAGGGATTGAGACTGAAGCTTTCTTT.

This sequence joins TRBV9 and TRBJ2-1; TRBD2 might be the D (7 bases). The V end lost 0 bases, the J end lost 5 bases, and 12 bases lay between the germline ends. The CDR3 spans 15 residues. From germline, CDR1 is SGDLS and CDR2 YYNGEE. The DNA for the CDR3 is TGTGCCAGCAGCGTAGAGGGGGGGACTAACAATGAGCAGTTCTTC. It yields the protein CASSVEGGTNNEQFF.

This chain links TRBV5-5 with TRBJ1-2, with a tentative D call TRBD1 (5 bases). There are 15 residues in the CDR3. Between the trimmed V and J ends, which lost 0 bases and 4 bases, there was a span of 13 bases. CDR1 SGHKS and CDR2 YYEKEE come from the germline V gene (reference sequence). CDR3: CASSLGGLMIYGYTF. CDR3 nucleotides: TGTGCCAGCAGCTTGGGGGGACTAATGATCTATGGCTACACCTTC. Full variable domain (rest looked up from reference TRBV5-5 and TRBJ1-2): DAGVTQSPTHLIKTRGQQVTLRCSPISGHKSVSWYQQVLGQGPQFIFQYYEKEERGRGNFPDRFSARQFPNYSSELNVNALLLGDSALYLCASSLGGLMIYGYTFGSGTRLTVV.

The V gene is TRBV30, the J gene TRBJ2-1, with D possibly matching TRBD1 (6 bases). The CDR3 has 13 residues. Germline V lookup: CDR1 GTSNPN, CDR2 SVGIG (reference sequence). V gave up 7 bases and J gave up 3 bases, with 13 bases separating them. The DNA of the CDR3 is TGTGCCTCCGTCGGACAGTACTACAATGAGCAGTTCTTC. Protein product: CASVGQYYNEQFF.

The V call is TRBV7-8, the J call TRBJ1-2; TRBD1 is a possible D gene (5 bases). Trimming took off 6 bases at V and 7 bases at J, with 15 bases between the two ends. The germline CDR1 and CDR2 sequences are SGHVS and FQNEAQ. CDR3 length: 13 amino acids. CDR3 loop: CASSLMGVRGYTF. Here the CDR3 DNA reads TGTGCCAGCAGTCTAATGGGGGTACGTGGCTACACCTTC.